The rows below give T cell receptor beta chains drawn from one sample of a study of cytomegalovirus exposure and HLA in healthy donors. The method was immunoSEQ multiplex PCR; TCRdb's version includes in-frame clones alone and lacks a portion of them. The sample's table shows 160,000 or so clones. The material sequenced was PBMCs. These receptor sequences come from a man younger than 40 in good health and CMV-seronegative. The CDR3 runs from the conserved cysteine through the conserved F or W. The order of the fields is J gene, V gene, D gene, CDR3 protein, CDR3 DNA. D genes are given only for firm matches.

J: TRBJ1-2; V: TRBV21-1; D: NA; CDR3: CASSKLGGIDYGYTF; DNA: TGTGCCAGCAGCAAACTTGGGGGCATAGACTATGGCTACACCTTC
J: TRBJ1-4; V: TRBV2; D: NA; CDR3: CASSVFSGNYEKLFF; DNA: TGTGCCAGCAGTGTTTTCTCGGGAAACTATGAAAAACTGTTTTTT
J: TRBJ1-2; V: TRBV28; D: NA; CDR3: CASIEGGANYGYTF; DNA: TGTGCCAGCATCGAGGGAGGGGCCAACTATGGCTACACCTTC
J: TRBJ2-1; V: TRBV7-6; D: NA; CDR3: CASSASGGAGNEQFF; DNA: TGTGCCAGCAGCGCGAGCGGCGGGGCAGGAAATGAGCAGTTCTTC
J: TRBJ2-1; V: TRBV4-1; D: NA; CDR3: CASSQVGPISQFF; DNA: TGCGCCAGCAGCCAAGTGGGCCCTATATCGCAGTTCTTC
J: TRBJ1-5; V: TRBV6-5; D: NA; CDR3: CASSSEGVVDQPQHF; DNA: TGTGCCAGCAGTTCTGAGGGGGTGGTGGATCAGCCCCAGCATTTT
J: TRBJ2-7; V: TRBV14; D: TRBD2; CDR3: CASSPGLAGVVSYEQYF; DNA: TGTGCCAGCAGCCCGGGACTAGCGGGAGTCGTATCCTACGAGCAGTACTTC
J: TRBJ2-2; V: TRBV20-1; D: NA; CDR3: CSAANTGGLFF; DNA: TGCAGTGCTGCGAACACCGGGGGGCTGTTTTTT
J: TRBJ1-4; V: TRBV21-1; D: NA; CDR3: CASSNGGPPSEKLFF; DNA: TGTGCCAGCAGCAACGGGGGGCCCCCGTCCGAAAAACTGTTTTTT
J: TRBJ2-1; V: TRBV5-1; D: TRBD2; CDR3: CASSFRPPGLAGSSYNEQFF; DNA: TGCGCCAGCAGCTTCAGACCGCCGGGACTAGCGGGTAGCTCCTACAATGAGCAGTTCTTC
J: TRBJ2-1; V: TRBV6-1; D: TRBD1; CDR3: CASSEWGQGAANEQFF; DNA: TGTGCCAGCAGTGAATGGGGACAGGGGGCAGCCAATGAGCAGTTCTTC
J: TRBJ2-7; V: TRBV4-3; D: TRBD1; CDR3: CASSQDRTGPYEQYF; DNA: TGCGCCAGCAGCCAAGATCGGACAGGGCCTTACGAGCAGTACTTC
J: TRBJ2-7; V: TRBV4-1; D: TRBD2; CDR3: CASSQEVVSGTYYEQYF; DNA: TGCGCCAGCAGCCAAGAGGTTGTTAGCGGGACGTACTACGAGCAGTACTTC
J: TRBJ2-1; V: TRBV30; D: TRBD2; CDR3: CAWVPGSGSYEQFF; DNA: TGTGCCTGGGTCCCCGGTAGCGGGAGCTATGAGCAGTTCTTC
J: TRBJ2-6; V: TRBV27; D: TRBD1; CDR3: CASSLSATGVGANVLTF; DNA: TGTGCCAGCAGTTTATCGGCTACAGGGGTAGGGGCCAACGTCCTGACTTTC
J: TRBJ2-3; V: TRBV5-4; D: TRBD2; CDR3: CASSLRLAGGPTDTQYF; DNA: TGTGCCAGCAGCTTGCGACTAGCGGGAGGCCCCACAGATACGCAGTATTTT
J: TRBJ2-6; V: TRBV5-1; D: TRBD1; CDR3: CASSLRTGGSGANVLTF; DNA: TGCGCCAGCAGCTTGCGTACAGGGGGTTCTGGGGCCAACGTCCTGACTTTC
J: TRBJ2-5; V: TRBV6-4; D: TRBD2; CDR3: CASSDLAGSQETQYF; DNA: TGTGCCAGCAGTGATCTAGCGGGTAGCCAAGAGACCCAGTACTTC
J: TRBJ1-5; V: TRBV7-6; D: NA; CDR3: CASSLGQAQNQPQHF; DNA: TGTGCCAGCAGCTTGGGACAAGCCCAAAATCAGCCCCAGCATTTT
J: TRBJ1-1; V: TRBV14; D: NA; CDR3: CASSRQSEAFF; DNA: TGTGCCAGCAGTAGACAGAGTGAAGCTTTCTTT
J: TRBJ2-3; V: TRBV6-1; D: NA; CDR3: CASSEVGGVASDTQYF; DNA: TGTGCCAGCAGTGAAGTGGGAGGCGTAGCATCAGATACGCAGTATTTT
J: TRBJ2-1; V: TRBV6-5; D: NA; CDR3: CASSYNSREQFF; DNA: TGTGCCAGCAGTTACAATTCGAGGGAGCAGTTCTTC
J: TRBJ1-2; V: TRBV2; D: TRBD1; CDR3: CASSVTGGGSNYGYTF; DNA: TGTGCCAGCAGTGTAACAGGGGGGGGAAGTAACTATGGCTACACCTTC
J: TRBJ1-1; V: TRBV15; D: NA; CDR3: CATSSPGRGNTEAFF; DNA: TGTGCCACCAGCAGCCCCGGGCGGGGGAACACTGAAGCTTTCTTT